This TCR beta chain was sequenced during a study of blood T cell repertoires in COVID-19. V trimming: 1 base; J trimming: 5 bases; junction bases outside the gene matches: 1. This CDR3 comprises 14 residues. Germline V lookup: CDR1 KGHSH, CDR2 LQKENI. In the original processing: Reference gene primer amplification gave estimated nucleated cell counts. Data came from immunoSEQ multiplex PCR; TCRdb stores just in-frame clones and leaves some out. The V and J calls and the clone size are those of that table, but D and trimming were determined from the DNA. The top ten hold around 2.1% of the sample, which has some 48,000 clones, around 92% seen once.

The sequence derives from a human donor in a cohort sampled during active COVID-19. The sequencing input was peripheral blood. The chain has TRBV18 and TRBJ2-1; 8 positions match TRBD2. DNA for the CDR3: TGTGCCAGCTCACCACAGCGGGGGCACAATGAGCAGTTCTTC. Its protein product is CASSPQRGHNEQFF.